The source of this T cell receptor beta chain is a study of CD8+ T cells in alopecia areata (dated by TCRdb to between 2018 and 2020). Context from the whole study: The treated patients took part in an open-label pilot trial in which moderate-to-severe alopecia areata was treated with oral tofacitinib at 5 to 10 mg twice daily. Clonality in the scalp was compared among normal scalp (n=4), patchy alopecia areata scalp (n=8), and alopecia totalis/universalis scalp (n=8). Patients on tofacitinib were biopsied at baseline and after 4 and 24 weeks of treatment, and several of the patients also had a later scalp biopsy. Amplification of TCRbeta CDR3 regions was done by immunoSEQ multiplex PCR using 35 Vbeta forward primers and 13 Jbeta reverse primers. High-throughput TCRbeta sequencing was used to examine T cell clonal expansion in alopecia areata in both the C3H/HeJ mouse model and human patients. RNA was extracted with the PAXgene miRNA kit for fixed scalp, the miRNeasy kit for PBMCs, and the RNeasy kit for mouse skin. Tofacitinib was given for 6 to 18 months, followed by 6 months of follow-up off drug to assess delayed response and recurrence. In humans, TCRbeta sequencing was performed on scalp tissue and on sorted CD4+ and CD8+ peripheral blood T cells from healthy controls and from patients with patchy or totalis/universalis alopecia areata. General findings and caveats noted by the study authors: TCR sequences shared between patients were less clear than in mice, possibly partly because of HLA diversity in the patient population. Compared with normal scalp, lesional scalp, particularly in alopecia totalis/universalis, had higher clonality and more expanded CD8+ clones, which suggests antigenic drive. Unlike mouse skin, which is dominated by gammadelta T cells, normal human skin has resident alphabeta T cells that are also sequenced, and this complicates analysis of the scalp TCR repertoire.

The sample holds a few counts of this clone. Its specific antigen is unknown. Per-base qualities were not stored, and no clone one base away is much larger. V is clipped by 3 bases and J by 4 bases, and the sequence between their germline boundaries is 13 bases long. According to the germline V gene (reference sequence), CDR1 reads SEHNR and CDR2 reads FQNEAQ. Inclusive of the bounding cysteine and phenylalanine, the CDR3 is 14 residues long. Only the CDR3 DNA is retained, 42 bases long and in frame from the first base. The receptor library was made with the immunoSEQ multiplex PCR assay. To provide template for TCR sequencing, every sample had RNA extracted and reverse transcribed into cDNA. First-strand cDNA was synthesized using SuperScript III with a 2:1 mix of oligo-dT and random hexamers. A synthetic immune receptor repertoire was used to gauge amplification bias, and whatever bias remained was removed computationally. On the study's bioinformatics: Raw reads were preprocessed to remove errors, and CDR3 was defined according to IMGT conventions as the region from the conserved cysteine to phenylalanine. To get clonality, Shannon entropy was normalized by log2 of the number of productive unique TCRs and the result was subtracted from 1. CD4 or CD8 identity of scalp clones was inferred by cross-referencing scalp TCRbeta sequences with sorted blood CD4 and CD8 repertoires. Not all clones reach the TCRdb copy of this immuneACCESS table, which keeps in-frame sequences only. Checked studies attribute under half of the gap to unresolved V genes and leave the rest unexplained. V and J calls and clone size are as listed in that table; D and trimming were resolved from the DNA. In all, the sample holds around 61,000 clones, and approximately 43% of those were seen once. Jointly, the top ten make up 17% of the sample.

Read against the paper, the sample's time point label means: baseline before oral tofacitinib. Lesional scalp punch biopsies and peripheral blood were collected from alopecia areata patients. PBMCs were isolated by density centrifugation and stained for CD3, CD4 and CD8, and CD4+ and CD8+ T cells were sorted on a FACSAria. This material consisted of CD8+ T cells sorted from blood, taken at week 0. The source of this sequence is a human donor with alopecia areata. The rearranged segments are TRBV7-9 and TRBJ2-7; a weak D assignment points to TRBD1 (5 bases agree). The CDR3 region reads CASSFQGVGYEQYF. The DNA sequence reads TGTGCCAGCAGCTTTCAAGGGGTAGGATACGAGCAGTACTTC.